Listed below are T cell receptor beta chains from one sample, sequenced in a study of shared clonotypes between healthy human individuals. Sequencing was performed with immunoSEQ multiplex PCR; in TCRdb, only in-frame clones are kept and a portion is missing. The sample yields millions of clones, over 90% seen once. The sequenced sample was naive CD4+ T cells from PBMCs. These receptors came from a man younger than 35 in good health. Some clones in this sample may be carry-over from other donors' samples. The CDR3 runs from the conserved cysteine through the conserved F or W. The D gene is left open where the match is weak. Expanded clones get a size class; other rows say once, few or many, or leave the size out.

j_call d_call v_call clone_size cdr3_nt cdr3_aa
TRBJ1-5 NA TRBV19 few TGTGCCAGTAGTATGATAGGCCCCAGACAGCCCCAGCATTTT CASSMIGPRQPQHF
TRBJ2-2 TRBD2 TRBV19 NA TGTGCCAGTAGGGCACTAGCGGCGAACACCGGGGAGCTGTTTTTT CASRALAANTGELFF
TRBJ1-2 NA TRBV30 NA TGTGCCTGGAGTGCATCAGGGTTTGGCTACACCTTC CAWSASGFGYTF
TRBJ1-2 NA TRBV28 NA TGTGCCAGCTCCAAGCCCCCACGGGGCTACACCTTC CASSKPPRGYTF
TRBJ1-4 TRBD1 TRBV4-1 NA TGCGCCAGCAGCCAAGCCGGGACAGGGTATGAAAAACTGTTTTTT CASSQAGTGYEKLFF
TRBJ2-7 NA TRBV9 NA TGTGCCAGCGGACCGGGACCCACGACCGCCTACGAGCAGTACTTC CASGPGPTTAYEQYF
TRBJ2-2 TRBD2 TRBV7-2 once TGTGCCAGCAGCCAGGGACTAGCTGTCACCGGGGAGCTGTTTTTT CASSQGLAVTGELFF
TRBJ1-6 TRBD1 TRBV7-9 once TGTGCCAGCAGCTTAGCGGGACAGGGGTCTTCTTCACCCCTCCACTTT CASSLAGQGSSSPLHF
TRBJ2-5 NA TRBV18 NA TGTGCCAGCGGACTAACCCAAGAGACCCAGTACTTC CASGLTQETQYF
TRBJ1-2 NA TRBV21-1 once TGTGCCAGCCCCCTTTGGGGAGGGGGCGGCTACACCTTC CASPLWGGGGYTF
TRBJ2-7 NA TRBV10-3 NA TGTGCCATCAGGGATAGCGGAACCCCCGACGAGCAGTACTTC CAIRDSGTPDEQYF
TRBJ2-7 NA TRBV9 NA TGTGCCAGCAGCGTAGCTAGCAGGACAGACTCCTACGAGCAGTACTTC CASSVASRTDSYEQYF
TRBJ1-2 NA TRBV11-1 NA TGTGCCAGCAGCTCCGGGACACCCAACTATGGCTACACCTTC CASSSGTPNYGYTF
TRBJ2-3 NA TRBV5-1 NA TGCGCCAGCAGGCTACAGGCGACAGATACGCAGTATTTT CASRLQATDTQYF
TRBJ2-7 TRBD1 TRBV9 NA TGTGCCAGCAGCGCCTCCTCAGGGACAGGGAACGAGCAGTACTTC CASSASSGTGNEQYF
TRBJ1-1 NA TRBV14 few TGTGCCAGCAGCCAAGGCACTGAAGCTTTCTTT CASSQGTEAFF
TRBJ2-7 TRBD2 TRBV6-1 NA TGTGCCAGCAGTGAAGCGCCAGCTAGCGGGAGCTACGAGCAGTACTTC CASSEAPASGSYEQYF
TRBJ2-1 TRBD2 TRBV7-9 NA TGTGCCAGCAGCTTTGGGCTTGGAGGGAGGGGAGTAAATGAGCAGTTCTTC CASSFGLGGRGVNEQFF
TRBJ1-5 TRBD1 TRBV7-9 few TGTGCCAGCAGCCGTACAGGGGTGCTGCCCCAGCATTTT CASSRTGVLPQHF
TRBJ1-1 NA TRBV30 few TGTGCCTGGACACTTCAGGAGAACACTGAAGCTTTCTTT CAWTLQENTEAFF
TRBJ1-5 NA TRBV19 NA TGTGCCAGTAGTAGAGAGACCCGCGGCTGGGCGCCCCAGCATTTT CASSRETRGWAPQHF
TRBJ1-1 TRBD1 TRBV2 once TGTGCCAGCAGTGAGACGACAGGGAGGACTGAAGCTTTCTTT CASSETTGRTEAFF
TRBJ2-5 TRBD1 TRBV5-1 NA TGCGCCAGCAGCGAAATCGGGACAGGGAGGGGGGAGACCCAGTACTTC CASSEIGTGRGETQYF
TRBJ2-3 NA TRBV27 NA TGTGCCAGCAGTAACCCACGTTTGGATACGCAGTATTTT CASSNPRLDTQYF
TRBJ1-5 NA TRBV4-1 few TGCGCCAGCAGCCAAGATCTCCTAGGGGTTCGGCCCCAGCATTTT CASSQDLLGVRPQHF
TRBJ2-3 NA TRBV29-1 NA TGCAGCGTTGACCTGACGGGGAGAGATACGCAGTATTTT CSVDLTGRDTQYF
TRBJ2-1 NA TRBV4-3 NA TGCGCCAGCAGCCAAGGAAAAAGCTCCTACAATGAGCAGTTCTTC CASSQGKSSYNEQFF
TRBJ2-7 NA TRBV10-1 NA TGCGCCAGCAGTGTAAGGGGAACCTACGAGCAGTACTTC CASSVRGTYEQYF
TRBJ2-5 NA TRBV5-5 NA TGTGCCAGCAGCTTGTTAGGACAAGAGACCCAGTACTTC CASSLLGQETQYF
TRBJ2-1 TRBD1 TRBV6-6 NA TGTGCCAGCAACGGACAGGGGCCGCAAGGGGAGCAGTTCTTC CASNGQGPQGEQFF
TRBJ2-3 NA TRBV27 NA TGTGCCAGCAGTCTCCTAGCGCTCGTTAGCACAGATACGCAGTATTTT CASSLLALVSTDTQYF
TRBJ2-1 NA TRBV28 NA TGTGCCAGCAGTTTATCCTCCTGGGGACTAGGGACAGATGAGCAGTTCTTC CASSLSSWGLGTDEQFF
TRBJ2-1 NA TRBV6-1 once TGTGCCAGCACCGAATTCTGGGGATCCTACAATGAGCAGTTCTTC CASTEFWGSYNEQFF
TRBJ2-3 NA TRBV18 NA TGTGCCAGCTCACCGGTTGGGGGGACAGATACGCAGTATTTT CASSPVGGTDTQYF
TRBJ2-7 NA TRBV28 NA TGTGCCAGCAGCCCCGGTGGACCCTACGAGCAGTACTTC CASSPGGPYEQYF
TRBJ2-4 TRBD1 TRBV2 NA TGTGCCAGCATCGAAGCCCAGGGGGTCCCCAAAAACATTCAGTACTTC CASIEAQGVPKNIQYF
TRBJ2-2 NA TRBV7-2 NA TGTGCCAGCAGCTTAGAGGTCAGGGGTGCCGGGGAGCTGTTTTTT CASSLEVRGAGELFF
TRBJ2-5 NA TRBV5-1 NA TGCGCCAGCAGCTCCTGGAGCGGAGCCCAAGAGACCCAGTACTTC CASSSWSGAQETQYF
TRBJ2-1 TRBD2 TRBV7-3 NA TGTGCCAGCAGCTTAATGGCTAGCGGGTTGGTCAATGAGCAGTTCTTC CASSLMASGLVNEQFF
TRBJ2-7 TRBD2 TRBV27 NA TGTGCCAGCAGTTCCCTGACTAGCGGGAGAGGCCATTACTACGAGCAGTACTTC CASSSLTSGRGHYYEQYF
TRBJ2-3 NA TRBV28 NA TGTGCCAGCAGTTTAATTTTGGGGGGAGGCACAGATACGCAGTATTTT CASSLILGGGTDTQYF
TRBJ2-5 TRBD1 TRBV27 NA TGTGCCAGCAGCCTTCCGGACAGGGAAGAAGAGACCCAGTACTTC CASSLPDREEETQYF
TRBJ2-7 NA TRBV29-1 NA TGCAGCGCCCGAGGGATGACCTACGAGCAGTACTTC CSARGMTYEQYF
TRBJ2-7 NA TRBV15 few TGTGCCACCAGCAGAGGTAGGGGAAGCTCCTACGAGCAGTACTTC CATSRGRGSSYEQYF
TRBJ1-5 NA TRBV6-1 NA TGTGCCAGCTCCATCCAGGGTTCCAATCAGCCCCAGCATTTT CASSIQGSNQPQHF
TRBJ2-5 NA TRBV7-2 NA TGTGCCAGCAGCACTCACCTAGCGCAAGAGACCCAGTACTTC CASSTHLAQETQYF
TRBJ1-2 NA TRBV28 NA TGTGCCAGCAGTTCGGGCACCTCTAACTATGGCTACACCTTC CASSSGTSNYGYTF
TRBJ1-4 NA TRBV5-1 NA TGCGCCAGCAGCTTGCAGTCCCACAATGAAAAACTGTTTTTT CASSLQSHNEKLFF
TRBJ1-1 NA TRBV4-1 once TGCGCCAGTAATCAAGGAGGGGGGGTGACTGAAGCTTTCTTT CASNQGGGVTEAFF